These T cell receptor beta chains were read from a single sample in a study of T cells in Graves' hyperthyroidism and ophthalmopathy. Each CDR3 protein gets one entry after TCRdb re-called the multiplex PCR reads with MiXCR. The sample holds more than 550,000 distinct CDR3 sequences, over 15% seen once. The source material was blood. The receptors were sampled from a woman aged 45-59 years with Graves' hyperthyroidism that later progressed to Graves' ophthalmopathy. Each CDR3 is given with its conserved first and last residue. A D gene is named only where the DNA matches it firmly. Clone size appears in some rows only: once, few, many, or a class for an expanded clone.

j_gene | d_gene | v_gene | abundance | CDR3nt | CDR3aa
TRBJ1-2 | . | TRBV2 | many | TGTGCCAGCATCGGCAGAATTGGCTATGGCTACACCTTC | CASIGRIGYGYTF
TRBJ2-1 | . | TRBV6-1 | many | TGTGCCAGCGACCTAGGGCCCATCTCCTACAATGAGCAGTTCTTC | CASDLGPISYNEQFF
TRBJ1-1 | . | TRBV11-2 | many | TGTGCCAGCAGAGGCACAGGGCTGAACACTGAAGCTTTCTTT | CASRGTGLNTEAFF
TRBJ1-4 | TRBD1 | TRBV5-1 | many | TGCGCCAGCAGCTTGAGGGGGCGGATGTTGGATGAAAAACTGTTTTTT | CASSLRGRMLDEKLFF
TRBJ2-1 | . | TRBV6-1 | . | TGTGCCAGCGTTGGCTACTCTAGGAATGAGCAGTTCTTC | CASVGYSRNEQFF
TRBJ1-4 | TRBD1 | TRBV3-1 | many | TGTGCCAGCAGCCTCCTACCTGGGACAGGGGATGAGGAAAAACTGTTTTTT | CASSLLPGTGDEEKLFF
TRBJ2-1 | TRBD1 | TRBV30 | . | TGTGCCTGGAGCTTGACAGGGGGCAATGAGCAGTTCTTC | CAWSLTGGNEQFF
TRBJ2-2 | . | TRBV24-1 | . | TGTGCCACCAGTGATAGCAAGGAACTTCACGGGGAGCTGTTTTTT | CATSDSKELHGELFF
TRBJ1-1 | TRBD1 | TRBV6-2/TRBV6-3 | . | TGTGCCAGCAGTTACTCCGCCCGGGACAGGGGCACTGAAGCTTTCTTT | CASSYSARDRGTEAFF
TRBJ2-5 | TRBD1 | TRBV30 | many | TGTGCCTGGAGTGGGGACAGGGTGGTACAAGAGACCCAGTACTTC | CAWSGDRVVQETQYF
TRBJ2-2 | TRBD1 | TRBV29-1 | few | TGCAGCGTTGATGAGGGGGCAATTTCGACCGGGGAGCTGTTTTTT | CSVDEGAISTGELFF
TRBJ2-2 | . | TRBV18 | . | TGTGCCAGCTCACCTCCGGGACAAAACACCGGGGAGCTGTTTTTT | CASSPPGQNTGELFF
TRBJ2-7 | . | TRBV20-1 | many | TGCAGTGCCCACCAAGCCCTCTCCTACGAGCAGTACTTC | CSAHQALSYEQYF
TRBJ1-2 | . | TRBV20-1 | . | TGCAGTGCTGGGGGTTTGACCGACTATGGCTACACCTTC | CSAGGLTDYGYTF
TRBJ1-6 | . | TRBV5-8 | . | TGTGCCAGCAGCTTCGGAGCACCCCTCCACTTT | CASSFGAPLHF
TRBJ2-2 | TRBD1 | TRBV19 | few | TGTGCCAGTAGTATCGGGATATGGGACAGGAGGAACACCGGGGAGCTGTTTTTT | CASSIGIWDRRNTGELFF
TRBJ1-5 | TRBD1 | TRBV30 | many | TGTGCCTGGAGTGTAGGGGGCGATCAGCCCCAGCATTTT | CAWSVGGDQPQHF
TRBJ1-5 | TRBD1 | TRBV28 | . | TGTGCCAGCATCTCAAGGGGACAGGGGGCTTCGGATAGCAATCAGCCCCAGCATTTT | CASISRGQGASDSNQPQHF
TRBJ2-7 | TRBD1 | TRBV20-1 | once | TGCAGTACAAACAGGGGTGGAGAGGAGCAGTACTTC | CSTNRGGEEQYF
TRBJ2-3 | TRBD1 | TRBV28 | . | TGTGCCAGCAGTTCGGGATGGACAGGCTACACAGATACGCAGTATTTT | CASSSGWTGYTDTQYF
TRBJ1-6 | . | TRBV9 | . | TGTGCCAGCAGCGCGGGGGAAACGAGGAATTCACCCCTCCACTTT | CASSAGETRNSPLHF
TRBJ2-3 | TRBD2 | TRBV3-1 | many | TGTGCCAGCAGCCCAGCGGGGGGGCCCCAAGATACGCAGTATTTT | CASSPAGGPQDTQYF
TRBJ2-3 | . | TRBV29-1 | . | TGCAGCGTTGACTTGGCTTCTACGCAGTATTTT | CSVDLASTQYF
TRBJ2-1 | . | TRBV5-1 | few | TGCGCCAGCAGCTTGCCGGCAGCTAACAATGAGCAGTTCTTC | CASSLPAANNEQFF
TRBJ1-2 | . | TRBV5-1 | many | TGCGCCAGCAGCTTAACAGTTTCGGGAGGCGGCTACACCTTC | CASSLTVSGGGYTF
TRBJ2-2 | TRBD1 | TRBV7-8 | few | TGTGCCAGCAGCTTAGTTTACAGGGGGAACACCGGGGAGCTGTTTTTT | CASSLVYRGNTGELFF
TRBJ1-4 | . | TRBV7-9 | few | TGTGCCAGCAGCTTATCCGGGACATCGGGAGAAAAACTGTTTTTT | CASSLSGTSGEKLFF
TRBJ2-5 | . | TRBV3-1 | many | TGTGCCAGCAGCCAAGATCGTACGGGTGTGGAGACCCAGTACTTC | CASSQDRTGVETQYF
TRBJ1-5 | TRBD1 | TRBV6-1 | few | TGTGCCAGCGGCAGGGGGCAGGGGCCGTATAGCAATCAGCCCCAGCATTTT | CASGRGQGPYSNQPQHF
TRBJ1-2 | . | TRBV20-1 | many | TGCAGTGCTAGCCCCACAGGGTTTTACCATGGCTACACCTTC | CSASPTGFYHGYTF
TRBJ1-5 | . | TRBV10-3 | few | TGTGCCATCAGTGATAGCGGCAATCAGCCCCAGCATTTT | CAISDSGNQPQHF
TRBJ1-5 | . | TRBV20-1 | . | TGCAGTGCTAGGGTTAGTGGGGGGTCTGATCAGCCCCAGCATTTT | CSARVSGGSDQPQHF
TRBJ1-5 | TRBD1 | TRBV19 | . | TGTGCCAGTAGTATAAGTGGACAGGTCAATCAGCCCCAGCATTTT | CASSISGQVNQPQHF
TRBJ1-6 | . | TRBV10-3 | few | TGTGCCATCAAGGGAGGGGTAAATTCACCCCTCCACTTT | CAIKGGVNSPLHF
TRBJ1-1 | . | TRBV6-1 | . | TGTGCCAGCAGACCGGTCCGAATTGACAAATCTAACACTGAAGCTTTCTTT | CASRPVRIDKSNTEAFF
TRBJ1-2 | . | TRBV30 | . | TGTGCCTGGAGCCCAACGCGGGACACCGGCCTACCTCTATACTATGGCTACACCTTC | CAWSPTRDTGLPLYYGYTF
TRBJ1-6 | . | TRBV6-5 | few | TGTGCCAGCAGTTACTCTGGACTCAATTCACCCCTCCACTTT | CASSYSGLNSPLHF
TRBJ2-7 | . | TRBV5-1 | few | TGCGCCAGCAGCGGAGGGGGGACAGAGCACTACGAGCAGTACTTC | CASSGGGTEHYEQYF
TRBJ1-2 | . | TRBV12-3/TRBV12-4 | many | TGTGCCAGCAGACAGGATATAGGGGCCAACTATGGCTACACCTTC | CASRQDIGANYGYTF
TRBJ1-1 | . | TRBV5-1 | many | TGCGCCAGCAGCTCGTCCAGGGGTGAGAACACTGAAGCTTTCTTT | CASSSSRGENTEAFF